This T cell receptor (beta chain) originates from a study of T cell repertoires in cytomegalovirus infection. Whole-study context: CMV infection together with matching HLA type was indicated by public TCR beta signatures. Study-wide findings and caveats: Carriers of CMV plus the relevant HLA were identified by cumulative public TCR beta family frequency. The ex vivo response showed dominance by HLA-C-restricted CMV-specific TCR beta clonotypes.

About this clonotype: Its target is unknown.

TCRdb reprocessed the reads via MiXCR and lists one record per CDR3 protein. The sample has about 130,000 distinct CDR3 sequences; about 24% are singletons. This TCR was recovered from a human donor in good health (CMV status not recorded). Some clones in this sample may be carry-over from other donors' samples. The source material was PBMCs, sequenced either directly or after in vitro stimulation (not recorded which).

The CDR3 region has the DNA TGTGCCAGCAGCTTGGTAAATTACAATGAGCAGTTCTTC. Its translation is CASSLVNYNEQFF. The J gene is TRBJ2-1, the V gene TRBV7-2; D is unclear. Trimming stripped 3 bases from V and 4 bases from J, with 7 bases between. CDR3 length equals 13 residues. Germline CDR1 SGHTA, CDR2 FQGNSA.